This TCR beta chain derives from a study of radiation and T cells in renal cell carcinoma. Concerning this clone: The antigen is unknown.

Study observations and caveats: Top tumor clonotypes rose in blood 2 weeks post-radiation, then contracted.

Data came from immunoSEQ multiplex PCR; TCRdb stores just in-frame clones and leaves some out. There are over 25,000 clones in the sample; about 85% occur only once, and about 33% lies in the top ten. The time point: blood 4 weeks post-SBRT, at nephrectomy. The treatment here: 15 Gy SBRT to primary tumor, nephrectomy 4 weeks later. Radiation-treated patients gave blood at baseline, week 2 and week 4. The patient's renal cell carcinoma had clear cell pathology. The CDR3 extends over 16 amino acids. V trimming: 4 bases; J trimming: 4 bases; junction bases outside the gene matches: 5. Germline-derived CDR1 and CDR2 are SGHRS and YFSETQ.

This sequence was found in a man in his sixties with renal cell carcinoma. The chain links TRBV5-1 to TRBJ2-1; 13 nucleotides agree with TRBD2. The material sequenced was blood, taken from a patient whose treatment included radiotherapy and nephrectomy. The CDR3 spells CASSETSGRIYNEQFF. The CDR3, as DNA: TGCGCCAGCAGCGAGACTAGCGGGAGGATATACAATGAGCAGTTCTTC.